This T cell receptor beta chain comes out of a study of tumor and adjacent non-tumor tissue in lung cancer (dated by TCRdb to 2016 to 2019). In terms of the full investigation: By cancer type, the cohort comprised eleven to twelve adenocarcinoma patients, 2 squamous cell carcinoma patients and 1 small cell lung cancer patient. Among the 15 or so patients, ages ranged from roughly 31 to 85 years, some 10 were men and 5 were women, and disease was TNM stage I to III. A total of around 130,000,000 productive TCRbeta reads were generated by sequencing, corresponding to an average of around 4 million reads per sample. Using bulk TCRbeta repertoires from 15 lung cancer patients, the study set lung tumor tissue side by side with matched distant non-tumor lung tissue. For each patient, one tumor sample and one normal lung sample were taken, giving approximately 33 paired specimens that underwent TCRbeta CDR3 sequencing.

The CDR3 runs 12 amino acids, cysteine and phenylalanine included. Only the CDR3 portion is preserved as DNA: 36 bases, with reading frame beginning at the first base. CDR1 GTSNPN and CDR2 SVGIG were looked up in the germline V gene (reference sequence). RNA was isolated from bulk unsorted tissue, and RNA quality was assessed with a NanoDrop ND-1000 and an Agilent 2100. The normal lung samples consisted of distant non-tumor tissue collected more than 3 cm from the tumor edge. Donors were newly diagnosed lung cancer patients admitted for thoracic surgery in China between August and November 2014, without prior chemotherapy. The study excluded patients who had received radiotherapy or chemotherapy before or who had another cancer at the same time. Surgical tissue pieces of roughly 1-2 cm3 were preserved in RNAlater solution and stored at -80 °C until use. Comments on this clonotype: Its specific antigen is unknown. A much larger clone differs by one base, so this may be a read error.

What the work shows at the level of the full study, not this receptor alone: Neither the sequencing platform nor unique molecular identifiers are mentioned in the methods. TCR diversity was significantly higher in younger patients, and higher tumor TCR diversity was associated with shorter overall and disease-free survival. TCR diversity (inverse Simpson) was significantly higher in tumor than in normal lung tissue (around 450 vs 160, P = 0.0075, Mann-Whitney U test). Because peripheral blood was not sequenced, the blood TCRbeta repertoires of the lung cancer patients in the study went unexamined. The top 100 clones made up a significantly larger cumulative share of the repertoire in normal lung than in tumor tissue. With only roughly 15 patients in the cohort, the authors noted that larger samples and more detailed clinical data are needed.

The protocol used for the library was multiplex PCR. TCRdb records Illumina HiSeq 2500 as the sequencer. Following protocols modified from ARM-PCR, the researchers constructed TCRbeta libraries through three rounds of nested PCR with primers (Table S4). Before sequencing, PCR products in the 200-500 bp range were cut out of the gel and cleaned up using the QIAquick gel extraction kit. Concerning the study's data processing: Reads were cleaned with Trimmomatic, merged with FLASH into complete CDR3 sequences, and assigned to V(D)J germline segments with MiTCR. Clonal diversity was computed as the inverse Simpson's index with VDJtools. In-frame sequences lacking a premature stop codon were counted as productive reads. TCRdb reprocessed the public reads (quality trimming at Q25 with fastp, clone calling with MiXCR) and kept in-frame beta chains. Rows with a matching CDR3 protein are joined into one entry that keeps the most common DNA and genes. The V and J calls were not made by the authors but by TCRdb's processing. The sample contains 100,000 or so distinct CDR3 sequences, around three quarters of them found a single time. Under 40% of the sample belongs to the ten largest clones.

The sequenced sample consisted of distant non-tumor lung tissue. The sequence is built from TRBV30 and TRBJ2-3; the D gene lacks a confident call. This sequence originates from a man aged 60 to 75 with small cell lung cancer. DNA sequence: TGTGCCTGGACGCTTAGCACAGAAACGCAGTATTTT. It specifies CAWTLSTETQYF.